This T cell receptor beta chain was obtained from a study of blood T cell repertoires in COVID-19. Study details: COVID-19 samples from acute and convalescent phases originated in the United States, Italy and Spain. Sample material is recorded as cDNA or gDNA derived from T cells, B-cell-depleted T cells, or PBMCs.

There are 18 residues in the CDR3. The V gene's germline CDR1 is SGHRS and CDR2 YFSETQ. V lost 3 bases, J lost 2 bases, and 10 bases stayed unmatched. This clone was detected only a few times. In the original analysis: Estimates of nucleated cell counts were drawn from the amplification of reference gene primers. Profiling relied on immunoSEQ multiplex PCR, and the TCRdb table lists in-frame clones only, not all of them. D and trimming were read from the DNA, whereas the V and J calls and clone size are those reported in that table. The sample comprises roughly 100,000 clones, more than 80% of which are singletons, and around 12% rests with the top ten.

The source is a human donor in a cohort sampled during active COVID-19. The sample was peripheral blood. This chain joins TRBV5-1 and TRBJ2-6, with TRBD1 matching over 8 bases. The CDR3 spells CASSSYRGSEAGANVLTF. As DNA, the CDR3 is TGCGCCAGCAGCTCCTACAGGGGGTCGGAGGCTGGGGCCAACGTCCTGACTTTC.